Only a few counts were recorded for the clone carrying this T cell receptor (beta chain). A read error may be the cause here, since a much bigger clone is one base away. Since the CDR3 does not end with the conserved phenylalanine or tryptophan, this likely comes from a read error. This entry is derived from a study of T cell repertoires in cytomegalovirus infection. Study-wide context: Matching HLA type and CMV infection were both indicated by public TCR beta signatures.

V gave up 5 bases and J gave up 5 bases, with 6 bases separating them. This CDR3 region has 12 residues. TCRdb reanalysed the reads using MiXCR and keeps one entry per CDR3 protein. The table lists more than 350,000 distinct CDR3 sequences, approximately 31% of them singletons, with 12% to 15% in the top ten. The sample comprised PBMCs. The sequence was collected from a human donor in good health (CMV status not recorded). Some clones in this sample may be carry-over from other donors' samples. The rearrangement uses TRBV12-3 or TRBV12-4 and TRBJ2-2, with D tentatively TRBD1 (6 bases). CDR3 protein: CASSTGTGELFV. The CDR3 bases are TGTGCCAGCAGTACAGGGACCGGGGAGCTGTTTGTT.